This TCR beta chain was identified during a study of blood T cells in healthy people across ages. Germline CDR1 reads MNHEY; CDR2 reads SMNVEV (reference sequence). This CDR3 has 15 residues. V lost 3 bases to trimming and J lost 1 base, with 10 bases between them. For the second PCR, which ran for roughly 6 to 12 cycles, a sample-barcoded 5' primer and a J-beta primer mix were used. TCRdb independently ran MiXCR on the 5' RACE reads; one entry per CDR3 protein. The sample holds 1.5 million to 2 million distinct CDR3 sequences, 34% seen once. Sequenced material: blood. This receptor was taken from a woman aged 30 to 39 in good health. V usage is TRBV27 and J usage is TRBJ2-4; D tentatively reads TRBD1 or TRBD2 (5 bases each). This CDR3 reads CASSFEGTAKNIQYF. The CDR3 bases are TGTGCCAGCAGTTTTGAGGGGACGGCCAAAAACATTCAGTACTTC.